The clone carrying this TCR beta chain was observed a handful of times. What it binds is not known. This sample is drawn from a study of naive and memory T cell subsets. This CDR3 comprises 14 residues. V lost 3 bases to trimming and J lost 8 bases, with 13 bases between them. The V gene's germline CDR1 is SGHTA and CDR2 FQGTGA. Four subsets defined by CD45RA and CD27 were sorted after CD3, CD4, CD8 and live/dead staining. The beta constant-region primer was an equimolar mix of two oligonucleotides covering TRBC1 and TRBC2. The ligated cDNA underwent four PCR rounds using SP2 and nested alpha and beta constant-region primers. MiXCR, applied by TCRdb to the UMI-ligation and nested PCR reads, yields one record per CDR3 protein. The sample yields 150,000 or so distinct CDR3 sequences, roughly 22% seen once. General study points: There was no ground truth to check naive and memory subset results. A few larger clonotypes appeared in naive repertoires, especially CD8, possibly memory cells re-expressing CD45RA.

The sequence was obtained from a human donor in good health. V usage is TRBV7-3 and J usage is TRBJ2-2; D is unclear. Sequences were obtained from naive CD4+ T cells from blood. Here the CDR3 reads CASSFNIRLGELFF. CDR3 sequence (DNA): TGTGCCAGCAGCTTTAACATCCGTTTAGGGGAGCTGTTTTTT.